What follows describes a single TCR beta chain. Its antigen is currently unknown. The trim removed 11 bases at V and 2 bases at J, leaving 10 bases unmatched. CDR3 length equals 14 residues. Germline CDR1 reads MDHEN; CDR2 reads SYDVKM. This record comes from a study of blood T cells in healthy people across ages. A second PCR, run for about 7 to 12 cycles, used a sample-barcoded 5' primer plus a J-beta primer mix. Every cDNA molecule bore a tag from a template-switch adaptor containing 12 random nucleotides. Each CDR3 protein is one row after TCRdb ran MiXCR on the 5' RACE reads. The sample records about 2 million distinct CDR3 sequences, just under 50% being singletons. Samples had at least 7 million PBMCs isolated from them. The study's findings and limits: Among T cells, TCR beta diversity per million cells dropped roughly linearly as age rose.

This receptor was taken from a woman aged 40 to 50 in good health. The chain uses TRBV28 and TRBJ2-3; 7 bases map to TRBD2. Sequences were obtained from blood. The CDR3 loop is CAGRAGTNTDTQYF. DNA for the CDR3: TGTGCCGGGAGGGCGGGGACGAACACAGATACGCAGTATTTT.